These T cell receptor beta chains were read from a single sample in a study of OX40 agonist ivuxolimab in advanced cancers. Profiling relied on immunoSEQ multiplex PCR, and the TCRdb table lists in-frame clones only, not all of them. The sample consists of tens of thousands of clones, about 80% of them appearing once. Sequenced material: CD4+ or CD8+ T cells sorted from blood, taken in a trial of the OX40 agonist ivuxolimab. These receptors all come from an adult with an advanced solid tumor such as melanoma, head and neck, liver or kidney cancer. CDR3s include the opening cysteine and the closing phenylalanine or tryptophan. D genes are given only for firm matches. Rows may omit the clone size; those that give it use once, few, many or a size class.

J	size	D	V	DNA	CDR3
TRBJ1-3	-	TRBD1	TRBV7-2	TGTGCCAGCAGCGGGCAGGGGGCAGGTTATGGAAACACCATATATTTT	CASSGQGAGYGNTIYF
TRBJ2-3	-	TRBD2	TRBV14	TGTGCCAGCAGCCAGTGGGGGGGAAATACGCAGTATTTT	CASSQWGGNTQYF
TRBJ1-1	-	-	TRBV29-1	TGCAGCGTCCCCTCAGGGGTTGTTAGGACTGAAGCTTTCTTT	CSVPSGVVRTEAFF
TRBJ2-3	-	-	TRBV18	TGTGCCAGCTCATCGACGGGGGTTACAGATACGCAGTATTTT	CASSSTGVTDTQYF
TRBJ2-7	-	-	TRBV7-9	TGTGCCAGCGGACGGGACCCAACCTACGAGCAGTACTTC	CASGRDPTYEQYF
TRBJ2-7	-	TRBD1	TRBV4-3	TGCGCCAGCAGCCGGGACAGGTACTACGAGCAGTACTTC	CASSRDRYYEQYF
TRBJ1-1	-	-	TRBV2	TGTGCCAGCAGTGAATATCCGAGATTGAACACTGAAGCTTTCTTT	CASSEYPRLNTEAFF
TRBJ2-3	-	-	TRBV18	TGTGCCAGCTCAAAGGGCTGGGGAACCGCAGATACGCAGTATTTT	CASSKGWGTADTQYF
TRBJ1-5	-	-	TRBV29-1	TGCAGCGTTGCGTTGGGATTCAATCAGCCCCAGCATTTT	CSVALGFNQPQHF
TRBJ2-7	once	TRBD2	TRBV5-5	TGTGCCAGCAGCTTATTACTAGCGGGACTTTACGAGCAGTACTTC	CASSLLLAGLYEQYF
TRBJ1-2	-	TRBD1	TRBV6-5	TGTGCCAGTTTCCGGGACAGGATCTATGGCTACACCTTC	CASFRDRIYGYTF
TRBJ1-2	-	-	TRBV5-4	TGTGCCAGCATCCTGCGCGTACGAAAGACCTATGGCTACACCTTC	CASILRVRKTYGYTF
TRBJ2-7	few	-	TRBV5-1	TGCGCCAGCCGGCGATGGGGAGCGGGCAACGAGCAGTACTTC	CASRRWGAGNEQYF
TRBJ1-5	-	-	TRBV6-5	TGTGCCAGCAGTTACTCCGGTGCGGGTAGCAATCAGCCCCAGCATTTT	CASSYSGAGSNQPQHF
TRBJ2-3	-	-	TRBV27	TGTGCCAGCAGTTTATTTAACAGTCCAGATACGCAGTATTTT	CASSLFNSPDTQYF
TRBJ2-5	-	-	TRBV7-2	TGTGCCAGCAGCTCGCAAGAGACCCAGTACTTC	CASSSQETQYF
TRBJ1-5	-	-	TRBV7-2	TGTGCCAGCAGGTACAACGGGGTCAATCAGCCCCAGCATTTT	CASRYNGVNQPQHF
TRBJ1-2	-	TRBD1	TRBV19	TGTGCCAGTAGTCTTCGCGGGGACAGTTATGGCTACACCTTC	CASSLRGDSYGYTF
TRBJ2-7	once	TRBD1	TRBV27	TGTGCCAGCAGTTGGCTGACAGGGGGTTACGAGCAGTACTTC	CASSWLTGGYEQYF
TRBJ1-5	-	-	TRBV18	TGTGCCAGCTCACCACTGGGATATAGCAATCAGCCCCAGCATTTT	CASSPLGYSNQPQHF
TRBJ2-5	-	TRBD2	TRBV7-2	TGTGCCAGCAGCCGTTCCGAGCGGGGCCAAGAGACCCAGTACTTC	CASSRSERGQETQYF
TRBJ2-1	few	-	TRBV5-1	TGCGCCAGCAGGGCGCGGGGAAGCTCCTACAATGAGCAGTTCTTC	CASRARGSSYNEQFF